This T cell receptor beta chain originates from a study of identical twins. Study outcomes and limitations: The more abundant beta clonotypes in cord blood had fewer insertions, and memory repertoires did not show this.

Germline values: CDR1 PRHDT, CDR2 FYEKMQ (reference sequence). The CDR3 spans 16 residues. V lost 5 bases, J lost 2 bases, and 6 bases stayed unmatched. A universal primer binding site was introduced by template switching. The final cDNA contained unique molecular identifiers. A single record per CDR3 protein comes from TCRdb applying MiXCR to the 5' RACE reads. Of hundreds of thousands of distinct CDR3 sequences listed, around 20% are singletons. Regarding this clonotype: Its antigen remains unknown.

Another study also made use of these data, one on T cells expressing NK-cell markers.

The source material was PBMCs. This TCR was sampled from a young woman in good health. This chain joins TRBV13 and TRBJ2-1; 10 bases are shared with TRBD2. This chain's CDR3 is CASSLSGGYTYNEQFF. The CDR3, as DNA: TGTGCCAGCAGCCTTAGCGGGGGGTACACCTACAATGAGCAGTTCTTC.